This entry concerns a single T cell receptor beta chain. The record originates from a study of blood T cell repertoires in COVID-19. Whole-study context: Samples representing acute and convalescent COVID-19 were sourced from the United States, Italy and Spain.

Germline V gene sequence: CDR1 SGHTA, CDR2 FQGNSA. The CDR3 runs to 13 residues. Trimming stripped 2 bases from V and 4 bases from J, with 8 bases between. Here immunoSEQ multiplex PCR was the method, and the copy in TCRdb shows in-frame clones only, minus some. The table records 60,000 or so clones, 65% to 85% of them present only once. Sequencing was done on a sample of peripheral blood. The TCR comes from a woman between 45 and 60 years old with active or convalescent COVID-19. The rearrangement joins TRBV7-2 to TRBJ1-1; tentatively, D is TRBD1 (5 bases). CDR3 residues: CASSLRQGTEAFF. CDR3 sequence (DNA): TGTGCCAGCAGCTTACGGCAGGGCACTGAAGCTTTCTTT.